This T cell receptor beta chain was identified during a study of T cell changes during pregnancy in multiple sclerosis. The protocol was immunoSEQ multiplex PCR, while the TCRdb copy is restricted to in-frame clones and leaves out a portion. Here the sample spans roughly 64,000 clones, roughly 87% being singletons. V lost 4 bases to trimming and J lost 8 bases; unmatched junction nucleotides: 5. This CDR3 has 14 amino acids. The germline CDR1 and CDR2 sequences are MNHEY and SVGAGI. The chain is built from TRBV6-5 and TRBJ1-4, with 9 bases fitting TRBD1. Sequencing was performed on peripheral blood, taken in the third trimester of pregnancy. This TCR came from a female donor in good health, enrolled as a control in a pregnancy study. CDR3 protein: CASSLGDRVEKLFF. CDR3 sequence (DNA): TGTGCCAGCAGTTTGGGGGACAGGGTCGAAAAACTGTTTTTT.